The rows below give T cell receptor beta chains drawn from one sample of a study of T-cell memory formation after mild COVID-19. TCRdb used MiXCR to reprocess the 5' RACE reads, holding one entry per CDR3 protein. The sample includes about 290,000 distinct CDR3 sequences, 15% to 20% of them seen just once. Input material: PBMCs or a T cell subset sorted from them (not recorded which). These receptors all stem from a man younger than 35 who had mild COVID-19 (a few samples of this study predate the infection). Cell type and time point are not known. Each CDR3 is given with its conserved first and last residue. D genes are given only for firm matches. Clone size is given for some rows only: seen once, a few or many times, or a class if the clone is expanded.

>TRBJ2-5|-|TRBD2|TRBV6-1
CATRGGTSAQYF
TGTGCCACCCGCGGGGGAACCTCGGCCCAGTACTTC
>TRBJ1-2|few|-|TRBV20-1
CSASRAMGYGYTF
TGCAGTGCTAGCAGGGCCATGGGCTATGGCTACACCTTC
>TRBJ1-2|once|TRBD1|TRBV29-1
CSVVKGGQGASGYTF
TGCAGCGTTGTCAAGGGTGGGCAGGGGGCCTCTGGCTACACCTTC
>TRBJ2-5|-|TRBD2|TRBV5-4
CASSLSAGAGETQYF
TGTGCCAGCAGCTTATCAGCGGGGGCGGGTGAGACCCAGTACTTC
>TRBJ1-6|-|TRBD1|TRBV9
CASSAGTGGSSPLHF
TGTGCCAGCAGCGCCGGGACAGGGGGTAGTTCACCCCTCCACTTT
>TRBJ1-6|few|-|TRBV27
CATTRGSANSPLHF
TGTGCCACCACCAGGGGATCTGCTAATTCACCCCTCCACTTT
>TRBJ2-3|-|-|TRBV6-2/TRBV6-3
CASSYRGSSTDTQYF
TGTGCCAGCAGTTACAGGGGATCTAGCACAGATACGCAGTATTTT
>TRBJ1-1|-|-|TRBV6-2/TRBV6-3
CASSYPPDGLGEAFF
TGTGCCAGCAGTTACCCCCCAGACGGGCTGGGTGAAGCTTTCTTT
>TRBJ1-2|-|TRBD1|TRBV12-3/TRBV12-4
CASSRTPGGNTF
TGTGCCAGCAGTAGAACACCAGGGGGGAACACCTTC
>TRBJ1-6|many|-|TRBV20-1
CSIGQRDSPLHF
TGCAGTATCGGGCAAAGGGATTCACCCCTCCACTTT
>TRBJ1-6|-|-|TRBV20-1
CSAPDRSSYNSPLHF
TGCAGTGCTCCCGACCGGAGCTCATATAATTCACCCCTCCACTTT
>TRBJ2-7|few|TRBD1|TRBV29-1
CSVLGGQGDDEQYF
TGCAGCGTCCTTGGCGGGCAGGGGGATGACGAGCAGTACTTC
>TRBJ1-6|once|-|TRBV11-2
CASSLDLQNSPLHF
TGTGCCAGCAGCTTAGATCTACAGAATTCACCCCTCCACTTT
>TRBJ2-5|-|TRBD1|TRBV7-9
CASSHRSTGTYQETQYF
TGTGCCAGCAGCCACAGATCGACAGGGACCTACCAAGAGACCCAGTACTTC
>TRBJ2-3|few|TRBD2|TRBV5-1
CASSRLTSGGANTQYF
TGCGCCAGCAGCCGATTGACTAGCGGGGGGGCAAATACGCAGTATTTT
>TRBJ1-2|-|-|TRBV11-2
CASSLLTGANYGYTF
TGTGCCAGCAGCCTTCTGACCGGGGCCAACTATGGCTACACCTTC
>TRBJ1-1|-|-|TRBV5-1
CASSRGGAYTEAFF
TGCGCCAGCAGCCGGGGCGGGGCGTACACTGAAGCTTTCTTT
>TRBJ2-5|-|TRBD1|TRBV24-1
CATSDRTGAETQYF
TGTGCCACCAGTGACCGGACAGGGGCAGAGACCCAGTACTTC
>TRBJ2-2|few|TRBD2|TRBV11-2
CASRVAGGRFGELFF
TGTGCCAGCAGAGTAGCGGGGGGGCGATTCGGGGAGCTGTTTTTT
>TRBJ2-1|many|-|TRBV7-2
CASSPGNEQFF
TGTGCCAGCAGCCCAGGGAATGAGCAGTTCTTC
>TRBJ2-7|-|-|TRBV7-2
CASSTVMGFEQYF
TGTGCCAGCAGCACCGTCATGGGCTTCGAGCAGTACTTC
>TRBJ2-1|-|-|TRBV5-1
CASSYIRDTGDEQFF
TGCGCCAGCAGCTACATCCGGGACACCGGCGATGAGCAGTTCTTC
>TRBJ2-3|many|-|TRBV7-2
CASSSRTDTQYF
TGTGCCAGCAGCTCCAGAACAGATACGCAGTATTTT
>TRBJ2-1|few|-|TRBV7-2
CASSLSNGYNEQFF
TGTGCCAGCAGCTTGTCAAACGGGTACAATGAGCAGTTCTTC
>TRBJ2-6|-|-|TRBV6-5
CASSYSPQSSGANVLTF
TGTGCCAGCAGTTACTCGCCTCAGAGCTCTGGGGCCAACGTCCTGACTTTC
>TRBJ2-3|many|TRBD2|TRBV5-1
CASSAGLAGTTDTQYF
TGCGCCAGCAGCGCGGGACTAGCGGGGACAACAGATACGCAGTATTTT
>TRBJ1-1|few|TRBD1|TRBV10-3
CAISRDRRGTEAFF
TGTGCCATCAGCAGGGACAGGAGGGGGACTGAAGCTTTCTTT
>TRBJ2-3|-|TRBD2|TRBV5-1
CASSVRGGSEDTQYF
TGCGCCAGCAGCGTCCGGGGGGGCAGTGAAGATACGCAGTATTTT
>TRBJ2-7|many|-|TRBV4-1
CASSPGPWSDNEQYF
TGCGCCAGCAGCCCGGGGCCTTGGTCGGATAACGAGCAGTACTTC
>TRBJ1-5|-|-|TRBV5-1
CASSLQGKDNQPQHF
TGCGCCAGCAGCTTGCAAGGAAAGGACAATCAGCCCCAGCATTTT
>TRBJ1-1|few|-|TRBV21-1
CASSKRQGEPMNTEAFF
TGTGCCAGCAGTAAACGACAGGGGGAACCCATGAACACTGAAGCTTTCTTT
>TRBJ2-2|-|TRBD2|TRBV6-2/TRBV6-3
CASSRTSGDTGELFF
TGTGCCAGCAGTAGAACTAGCGGGGACACCGGGGAGCTGTTTTTT
>TRBJ1-1|few|-|TRBV4-3
CASSQPGGAEAFF
TGCGCCAGCAGCCAACCCGGGGGTGCCGAAGCTTTCTTT
>TRBJ2-2|many|-|TRBV29-1
CSVEDGGNTGELFF
TGCAGCGTTGAAGATGGAGGGAACACCGGGGAGCTGTTTTTT
>TRBJ2-1|-|-|TRBV6-5
CASSLGKGRRSSYNEQFF
TGTGCCAGCAGCTTGGGTAAAGGGCGCCGGAGCTCCTACAATGAGCAGTTCTTC
>TRBJ2-3|-|-|TRBV24-1
CATSDSGAADTQYF
TGTGCCACCAGTGATTCAGGGGCCGCAGATACGCAGTATTTT
>TRBJ2-4|-|TRBD1|TRBV24-1
CATSLKTGTVRPKNIQYF
TGTGCCACCAGTCTTAAGACCGGGACAGTCCGACCCAAAAACATTCAGTACTTC
>TRBJ2-5|few|TRBD2|TRBV15
CATSRVAGYIQETQYF
TGTGCCACCAGCAGAGTAGCGGGTTACATCCAAGAGACCCAGTACTTC
>TRBJ2-3|-|-|TRBV7-2
CASSLAHMRGPRTQYF
TGTGCCAGCAGCTTAGCGCATATGCGGGGCCCCCGTACGCAGTATTTT
>TRBJ1-5|-|-|TRBV6-5
CASSNDGNSNQPQHF
TGTGCCAGCAGCAACGACGGTAATAGCAATCAGCCCCAGCATTTT
>TRBJ1-5|few|-|TRBV9
CASSVEGQGEPQHF
TGTGCCAGCAGCGTAGAGGGTCAGGGCGAACCCCAGCATTTT
>TRBJ2-1|many|TRBD1|TRBV5-1
CASSGTGSTYNEQFF
TGCGCCAGCAGCGGGACAGGATCGACCTACAATGAGCAGTTCTTC
>TRBJ2-5|many|TRBD2|TRBV27
CASSLASGAETQYF
TGTGCCAGCAGTTTAGCTAGCGGGGCCGAGACCCAGTACTTC
>TRBJ1-5|-|-|TRBV20-1
CSALDSNQPQHF
TGCAGTGCTCTGGATAGCAATCAGCCCCAGCATTTT
>TRBJ2-7|few|TRBD1|TRBV29-1
CSVGKQGANEQYF
TGCAGCGTTGGGAAACAGGGGGCTAACGAGCAGTACTTC
>TRBJ2-2|few|-|TRBV6-2/TRBV6-3
CASSYWATGELFF
TGTGCCAGCAGTTATTGGGCCACCGGGGAGCTGTTTTTT
>TRBJ1-2|-|TRBD1|TRBV5-1
CASSPLGTGTYGYTF
TGCGCCAGCAGCCCTCTCGGGACAGGGACCTATGGCTACACCTTC
>TRBJ1-1|once|-|TRBV29-1
CSVGTEAEAFF
TGCAGCGTTGGGACCGAAGCTGAAGCTTTCTTT
>TRBJ2-4|many|-|TRBV20-1
CSATALAKNIQYF
TGCAGTGCTACGGCGCTAGCCAAAAACATTCAGTACTTC
>TRBJ1-2|few|TRBD1|TRBV18
CASSPTRTGGNNYGYTF
TGTGCCAGCTCCCCTACTCGGACAGGGGGGAATAACTATGGCTACACCTTC
>TRBJ2-2|-|-|TRBV7-8
CASRSSANTGELFF
TGTGCCAGCAGGAGTTCCGCGAACACCGGGGAGCTGTTTTTT
>TRBJ2-1|-|-|TRBV6-6
CASSYIRYEQFF
TGTGCCAGCAGTTACATCCGGTATGAGCAGTTCTTC
>TRBJ1-1|few|-|TRBV12-3/TRBV12-4
CASSRSSEAFF
TGTGCCAGCAGTAGGTCCTCTGAAGCTTTCTTT
>TRBJ2-1|-|-|TRBV6-5
CASRAGASSYNEQFF
TGTGCCAGCAGGGCAGGGGCGAGCTCCTACAATGAGCAGTTCTTC
>TRBJ1-1|few|-|TRBV6-5
CASSPLRKNTEAFF
TGTGCCAGCAGCCCCCTCCGGAAGAACACTGAAGCTTTCTTT
>TRBJ1-2|-|-|TRBV29-1
CSVEMGAPYGYTF
TGCAGCGTTGAAATGGGAGCCCCTTATGGCTACACCTTC